One and the same sample provided the 32 T cell receptor beta chains below, sequenced in a study of blood T cell repertoires in COVID-19. TCRdb's table, derived via immunoSEQ multiplex PCR, lists solely in-frame clones and lacks some. The sample holds a few hundred thousand clones, roughly 87% seen once. Sequences were obtained from peripheral blood. The receptors shown here come from a human donor in a cohort sampled during active COVID-19.

The gene calls are TRBV3-1 (or the pseudogene TRBV3-2) and TRBJ1-2; D is undetermined. Trimming pared 2 bases from V and 5 bases from J, leaving 6 bases between. Germline V gene data show CDR1 as LGHDT and CDR2 as YNNKEL (reference sequence). CDR3 size: 12 residues. CDR3 in DNA: TGTGCCAGCAGCCAACTGCTATATGGCTACACCTTC. This translates into CASSQLLYGYTF.

The chain recombines TRBV28 with TRBJ2-7; D possibly corresponds to TRBD2 (6 bases). Germline CDR1 and CDR2: MDHEN and SYDVKM. Trimming left V 4 bases short and J 2 bases short, with 18 bases between. This CDR3 spans 16 amino acids. CDR3: CASSSPGGGVPYEQYF. The CDR3 nucleotides are TGTGCCAGCAGTTCCCCCGGGGGAGGTGTTCCCTACGAGCAGTACTTC.

This rearrangement joins TRBV2 to TRBJ1-4; unclear D gene. Germline CDR1 and CDR2: SNHLY and FYNNEI. V lost 6 bases and J lost 0, with 17 bases in between. The CDR3 consists of 17 residues. The CDR3 sequence is CASREPSLYSTNEKLFF. DNA of the CDR3: TGTGCCAGCAGGGAACCCTCCTTATATTCAACTAATGAAAAACTGTTTTTT.

The chain combines TRBV5-4 with TRBJ2-7; 11 bases are shared with TRBD1. V dropped 3 bases and J dropped 2; count of bases not matched to a gene: 4. CDR3 size: 15 residues. Germline CDR1 SGHNT, CDR2 YYREEE (reference sequence). The CDR3 loop is CASSSGQGGPYEQYF. In DNA, the CDR3 is TGTGCCAGCAGCTCGGGACAGGGGGGCCCCTACGAGCAGTACTTC.

The chain recombines TRBV4-1 with TRBJ1-5, with D possibly matching TRBD1 (5 bases). Trimming removed 2 bases at V and 4 bases at J, with 12 bases between. Germline V gene lookup returns CDR1 MGHRA and CDR2 YSYEKL. The CDR3 has 15 amino acids. DNA for the CDR3: TGCGCCAGCAGCCAACTGACAGCACCAAATCAGCCCCAGCATTTT. Translation: CASSQLTAPNQPQHF.

V is TRBV15 and J is TRBJ1-6, with 7 bases aligning to TRBD1. CDR1 and CDR2 (germline): LNHNV, YYDKDF (reference sequence). This CDR3 has 14 amino acids. The J segment lost 4 bases and the V segment lost 8 bases, leaving 5 bases of the junction unmatched. CDR3 sequence reads: CATGLQGYNSPLHF. In nucleotides, the CDR3 is TGTGCCACCGGACTACAGGGGTATAATTCACCCCTCCACTTT.

This chain joins TRBV7-2 and TRBJ2-5, with 10 bases matching TRBD2. Unmatched junction bases numbered 5, after V lost 6 bases and J lost 4 bases. The germline gives CDR1 SGHTA, CDR2 FQGNSA. The CDR3 has 14 residues. CDR3 DNA sequence: TGTGCCAGCAGGGTAGCGGGGGGCACAGAGACCCAGTACTTC. It translates to CASRVAGGTETQYF.

V gene TRBV7-3 combines with J gene TRBJ1-2; D gene unclear. The CDR3 sequence is 15 residues long. The V end was cut by 5 bases, the J end by 7 bases, with 20 bases between. CDR1 and CDR2 (germline): SGHTA, FQGTGA. CDR3 sequence reads: CASSPDGLSDRGYTF. The CDR3 nucleotides are TGTGCCAGCAGCCCGGACGGACTTTCAGATCGTGGCTACACCTTC.

CDR3 region: CASTQKGGSGANVLTF. CDR3 sequence (DNA): TGTGCCAGCACCCAGAAAGGGGGCTCTGGGGCCAACGTCCTGACTTTC. The rearrangement joins TRBV28 to TRBJ2-6, with D possibly TRBD1 on 6 matching bases. Trimming pared 7 bases from V and 0 bases from J, leaving 13 bases between. The CDR3 loop spans 16 amino acids. Germline CDR1 and CDR2: MDHEN and SYDVKM.

The rearrangement joins TRBV3-1 (or the pseudogene TRBV3-2) to TRBJ2-5; 7 bases fit TRBD2. Losses at the gene ends were 3 bases for V and 3 bases for J; bases not matched to a gene: 4. This CDR3 region has 14 residues. Germline CDR1 and CDR2: LGHDT and YNNKEL (reference sequence). CDR3 loop: CASSQRAGEETQYF. In DNA, the CDR3 is TGTGCCAGCAGCCAGAGGGCGGGAGAAGAGACCCAGTACTTC.

Only one count was recorded for this clone. The chain links TRBV27 to TRBJ2-7; 7 positions match TRBD2. Germline trimming cut 8 bases from V and 2 bases from J; bases unmatched to any gene: 6. The germline V gene has CDR1 MNHEY and CDR2 SMNVEV (reference sequence). The CDR3 is made up of 13 amino acids. CDR3 residues: CASQARGAYEQYF. DNA for the CDR3: TGTGCCAGCCAAGCACGGGGGGCCTACGAGCAGTACTTC.

The CDR3 here is CASSQVSISGQGSYNSPLHF. In DNA form, the CDR3 reads TGTGCCAGCAGCCAAGTATCCATTTCGGGACAGGGCTCCTATAATTCACCCCTCCACTTT. The chain uses TRBV3-1 (or the pseudogene TRBV3-2) and TRBJ1-6; 9 positions match TRBD1. V shed 1 base and J 0 bases; nucleotides not matched to a gene: 10. This CDR3 region has 20 residues. Germline-derived CDR1 and CDR2 are LGHDT and YNNKEL (reference sequence).

This chain uses TRBV28 with TRBJ2-7; 7 nucleotides line up with TRBD1. The trim removed 7 bases at V and 2 bases at J, leaving 5 bases unmatched. The CDR3 has 13 amino acids. Germline-derived CDR1 and CDR2 are MDHEN and SYDVKM. DNA of the CDR3: TGTGCCAGCATCCGGGACAGCACCTACGAGCAGTACTTC. Protein product: CASIRDSTYEQYF.

The rearrangement uses TRBV4-3 and TRBJ2-7; the match to TRBD2 covers 12 bases. J lost 1 base, V lost 4 bases, and 11 bases had no gene match. The CDR3 sequence is 18 residues long. Germline assignment: CDR1 LGHNA and CDR2 YSLEER. CDR3 region: CASSLLPSGGAASYEQYF. CDR3 nucleotide sequence: TGCGCCAGCAGCCTACTGCCTAGCGGGGGGGCCGCTTCCTACGAGCAGTACTTC.

The chain employs TRBV9 and TRBJ2-1, with D possibly TRBD2 on 7 matching bases. The CDR3 length is 15 residues. V was pared by 4 bases and J by 5 bases, with 16 bases between. Germline V gene sequence: CDR1 SGDLS, CDR2 YYNGEE. Written as DNA, the CDR3 is TGTGCCAGCAGCCCGGGGGCTAGCGGTAACAATGAGCAGTTCTTC. Its translation is CASSPGASGNNEQFF.

In this sample, this clone turned up once. The chain links TRBV20-1 to TRBJ2-7, with 8 bases matching TRBD1. The trim removed 7 bases at V and 5 bases at J, leaving 4 bases unmatched. Germline-derived CDR1 and CDR2 are DFQATT and SNEGSKA (reference sequence). This CDR3 comprises 11 residues. The CDR3 nucleotides are TGCAGTGTTGGACAGGGAAACGAGCAGTACTTC. Translation: CSVGQGNEQYF.

This chain connects TRBV7-9 to TRBJ2-7; 8 bases are shared with TRBD1. The CDR3 is 20 amino acids. The V segment lost 7 bases and the J segment 0 bases; nucleotides outside the gene matches: 23. Germline-derived CDR1 and CDR2 are SEHNR and FQNEAQ (reference sequence). Here the CDR3 reads CASTTPLPGQADLLSYEQYF. CDR3 DNA: TGTGCCAGCACTACCCCATTACCGGGACAGGCCGACCTACTCTCCTACGAGCAGTACTTC. The variable domain in full, with the rest retrieved from reference TRBV7-9 and TRBJ2-7, is DTGVSQNPRHKITKRGQNVTFRCDPISEHNRLYWYRQTLGQGPEFLTYFQNEAQLEKSRLLSDRFSAERPKGSFSTLEIQRTEQGDSAMYLCASTTPLPGQADLLSYEQYFGPGTRLTVT.

The chain links TRBV9 to TRBJ1-2, with 7 bases lining up with TRBD1. Per germline, CDR1 SGDLS and CDR2 YYNGEE. CDR3 length equals 15 residues. V shed 4 bases and J 5 bases; nucleotides not matched to a gene: 11. The CDR3 nucleotides are TGTGCCAGCAGCCCTCGACAGGGTCGAGGGTATGGCTACACCTTC. It specifies CASSPRQGRGYGYTF.

CDR3 nucleotides: TGTGCCAGCAGCTTAGCCGGACAGCCCACAGATACGCAGTATTTT. As protein: CASSLAGQPTDTQYF. The V gene is TRBV7-2, the J gene TRBJ2-3, with a weak D call TRBD1 (6 bases). The germline V gene encodes CDR1 SGHTA and CDR2 FQGNSA. The CDR3 is made up of 15 amino acids. Trimming stripped 0 bases from V and 2 bases from J, with 9 bases between.

The chain employs TRBV3-1 (or the pseudogene TRBV3-2) and TRBJ2-7; 7 nucleotides agree with TRBD1. Germline lookup yields CDR1 LGHDT and CDR2 YNNKEL (reference sequence). The junction had 9 bases not matched to a gene; V was cut back by 4 bases and J by 0 bases. This CDR3 is 16 amino acids long. The CDR3 DNA follows: TGTGCCAGCAGCCGGCACGAGGGGGCTGTCTCCTACGAGCAGTACTTC. Translating it yields CASSRHEGAVSYEQYF.

The chain links TRBV6-2 or TRBV6-3 to TRBJ2-3, with 9 positions matching TRBD1. V dropped 5 bases and J dropped 3; count of bases not matched to a gene: 6. CDR3 length: 15 residues. The germline CDR1 and CDR2 sequences are MNHEY and SVGEGT. CDR3 bases: TGTGCCAGCAGTGCCGGGACAGGGAAAACAGATACGCAGTATTTT. It translates to CASSAGTGKTDTQYF.

As DNA, the CDR3 is TGTGCCATCAGTGAGTCGAGGTCCTACGAGCAGTACTTC. Encoded protein: CAISESRSYEQYF. The chain links TRBV10-3 to TRBJ2-7; D not resolved. V shed 0 bases and J shed 1 base, with 4 bases lying between them. Germline V lookup: CDR1 ENHRY, CDR2 SYGVKD. The CDR3 spans 13 residues.

V usage is TRBV5-1 and J usage is TRBJ2-1; 10 bases match TRBD2. V was clipped by 0 bases and J by 10 bases; unmatched bases: 10. The CDR3 is made up of 16 amino acids. Germline CDR1 reads SGHRS; CDR2 reads YFSETQ. The CDR3 reads CASSLALGTSVGEQFF. DNA of the CDR3: TGCGCCAGCAGCTTGGCCTTAGGGACTAGCGTCGGCGAGCAGTTCTTC.

The V gene is TRBV7-8, the J gene TRBJ2-7; 10 positions agree with TRBD2. The J segment lost 2 bases and the V segment lost 0 bases, leaving 4 bases of the junction unmatched. From germline, CDR1 is SGHVS and CDR2 FQNEAQ. The CDR3 length is 16 residues. The CDR3 here is CASSLAVLAGAYEQYF. The CDR3 DNA reads as TGTGCCAGCAGCTTAGCCGTCCTAGCGGGAGCCTACGAGCAGTACTTC.

The sample holds one count of this clone. The chain employs TRBV24-1 and TRBJ2-2; maybe TRBD2 (6 bases). There are 16 residues in the CDR3. Germline V lookup: CDR1 KGHDR, CDR2 SFDVKD. V lost 4 bases and J lost 3, with 14 bases in between. The CDR3 DNA reads as TGTGCCACCAGTGACCGGACGGGGGTAGACACCGGGGAGCTGTTTTTT. As protein: CATSDRTGVDTGELFF.

The J gene is TRBJ1-3, the V gene TRBV7-8; D gene unclear. V lost 1 base and J lost 4, with 14 bases in between. This CDR3 has 16 amino acids. Germline-derived CDR1 and CDR2 are SGHVS and FQNEAQ. CDR3 sequence reads: CASSLVPGLSGNTIYF. The DNA of the CDR3 is TGTGCCAGCAGCTTAGTCCCGGGTCTATCGGGAAACACCATATATTTT.

This rearrangement joins TRBV6-2 or TRBV6-3 to TRBJ1-3; no reliable D call. The germline CDR1 and CDR2 sequences are MNHEY and SVGEGT. V was cut by 2 bases and J by 0 bases, with 8 bases left in between. The CDR3 has 15 residues. This CDR3 is CASSYAGYSGNTIYF. DNA for the CDR3: TGTGCCAGCAGTTACGCGGGCTACTCTGGAAACACCATATATTTT.

In this sample, this clone turned up a few times. At one boundary the junction diverges from the germline segment, which might be a read error. The chain carries TRBV5-4 and TRBJ1-1; D is unclear. The CDR3 has 11 residues. Germline V gene sequence: CDR1 SGHNT, CDR2 YYREEE (reference sequence). The CDR3 is CASSRNSEAFF. The CDR3 nucleotides read TGTGCCAGCAGCCGGAACAGTGAAGCTTTCTTT.

This rearrangement joins TRBV6-5 to TRBJ1-3, with 7 nucleotides matching TRBD1. With V trimmed by 10 bases and J by 3 bases, 9 bases remained unmatched. The CDR3 sequence is 14 residues long. Germline V gene lookup returns CDR1 MNHEY and CDR2 SVGAGI. Here the CDR3 reads CATTGVGSGNTIYF. CDR3 nucleotide sequence: TGTGCCACTACAGGGGTGGGAAGTGGAAACACCATATATTTT.

The J gene is TRBJ2-7, the V gene TRBV3-1 (or the pseudogene TRBV3-2), with TRBD2 matching over 8 bases. With 2 bases clipped from V and 5 bases from J, the junction kept 11 bases outside the gene matches. From germline, CDR1 is LGHDT and CDR2 YNNKEL (reference sequence). The CDR3 is 16 amino acids. The CDR3 DNA reads as TGTGCCAGCAGCCAAAAGCGGGGGCCTTCCGAGGACGAGCAGTACTTC. This translates into CASSQKRGPSEDEQYF.

V gene TRBV5-1 combines with J gene TRBJ2-7, with 7 bases that match TRBD1. The trim removed 4 bases at V and 9 bases at J, leaving 4 bases unmatched. The CDR3 loop spans 11 amino acids. CDR1 and CDR2 from the germline V gene are SGHRS and YFSETQ. The CDR3 here is CASSDTGVQYF. The DNA of the CDR3 is TGCGCCAGCAGCGATACAGGGGTGCAGTACTTC.

The chain carries TRBV27 and TRBJ2-2; D is possibly TRBD2 (6 bases). This CDR3 spans 13 amino acids. With 5 bases removed from V and 7 bases from J, the gap between germline ends came to 11 bases. Germline-derived CDR1 and CDR2 are MNHEY and SMNVEV (reference sequence). CDR3 in DNA: TGTGCCAGCAGTCCCCGGAGGGGCGGGGAGCTGTTTTTT. Its translation is CASSPRRGGELFF.